What follows describes a single TCR beta chain. The clone's antigen remains unknown. One base away there is no much larger clone; base qualities are not given. This sample is drawn from a study of blood T cell repertoires in COVID-19 (dated by TCRdb to about 2020). With respect to the entire study: Collaborator samples came from the United States, Italy and Spain and covered acute and convalescent phases of COVID-19. The prospective study material was composed of cDNA or gDNA derived from T cells, B-cell-depleted T cells, or PBMCs. Subjects who had been exposed to COVID-19, were actively infected with it, or had recovered from it provided the deeply sampled blood TCRbeta repertoires that made up the dataset. A freely available public database, intended as a resource for researchers studying the immune response to SARS-CoV-2, is where the repertoires were released. Samples were obtained from the ongoing ImmuneRACE study (first 160 participants) and from 1,254 subjects provided by 6 global collaborators. The sample metadata nearly always contained a de-identified subject ID, COVID-19 status, age in years and sex. Where available, HLA class I and class II types were taken from metadata supplied by the sample provider and were not determined by assay-based typing.

TCRbeta CDR3 regions were amplified from genomic DNA by means of the immunoSEQ Assay, a bias-controlled multiplex PCR. Per the original workflow: The number of nucleated cells in each sample was estimated by amplification of reference gene primers within the assay. To quantify the absolute abundance of each unique TCRbeta CDR3 rearrangement, sequence reads were collapsed and filtered. For each sample, productive Simpson clonality was calculated as the square root of Simpson's diversity index over productive rearrangements. Drawn from immuneACCESS, this table holds only the in-frame rearrangements with V and J called that TCRdb kept. Clones are partly lost; checked studies trace under half to an unresolved V gene and leave the rest unexplained. V, J and clone size are taken as reported in that table, and D and trimming were inferred from the DNA itself. Recorded for this sample are some 350,000 clones; more than 70% of them occurred a single time. The top ten hold 2.5% to 3.5% of the sample.

In Seattle, one collaborating source enrolled patients while the infection was active and tracked those patients longitudinally over the course of disease. Whole blood was collected in K2EDTA tubes by collaborating institutions according to the institutions' own protocols. For TCRbeta analysis, collaborator samples were shipped as frozen whole blood, as isolated PBMCs, or as DNA extracted from either sample type. V is cut back by 6 bases and J by 9 bases, with 0 bases in the junction unmatched. The germline V gene (reference sequence) supplies CDR1 MNHNY and CDR2 SVGAGI. From its cysteine to its phenylalanine, the CDR3 spans 13 amino acids. The DNA shown is the 39-base CDR3, in frame from base 1. Broad study findings and their caveats: Clinical and demographic metadata were provided uncurated, with the amount varying by source and participant.

The chain was built from TRBV6-6 and TRBJ2-1; 15 of the junction bases match TRBD2. This clonotype was sampled from a woman aged 25 to 39 with COVID-19, enrolled during active disease. What was sequenced was peripheral blood. The DNA reads TGTGCCAGCAGGGGACTAGCGGGGGGTGAGCAGTTCTTC. Translated, this gives CASRGLAGGEQFF.